One sample yielded the 28 T cell receptor beta chains listed below, sequenced in a study of OX40 agonist ivuxolimab in advanced cancers. Using immunoSEQ multiplex PCR, the repertoire was profiled, and TCRdb retains in-frame clones only, with some absent. The data show more than 50,000 clones, 89% seen once. Sample: CD4+ or CD8+ T cells sorted from blood, taken in a trial of the OX40 agonist ivuxolimab. These receptors originate from an adult with an advanced solid tumor such as melanoma, head and neck, liver or kidney cancer.

The chain has TRBV27 and TRBJ2-5; 7 bases align to TRBD1. Trimming cost V 6 bases and J 5 bases; bases outside gene matches: 18. The germline gives CDR1 MNHEY, CDR2 SMNVEV (reference sequence). CDR3 length: 17 residues. The CDR3 spells CASSPHAGTADVETQYF. As DNA, the CDR3 is TGTGCCAGCAGCCCCCACGCCGGGACAGCGGATGTGGAGACCCAGTACTTC.

The chain recombines TRBV19 with TRBJ1-1; a weak D match, TRBD1 (5 bases). Between the trimmed V and J ends, which lost 1 base and 3 bases, there was a span of 9 bases. Germline CDR1 is LNHDA and CDR2 is SQIVND (reference sequence). This CDR3 has 14 amino acids. Here the CDR3 reads CASSIGGSYTEAFF. DNA for the CDR3: TGTGCCAGTAGTATAGGGGGCAGCTACACTGAAGCTTTCTTT.

The chain recombines TRBV27 with TRBJ2-7; 10 nucleotides agree with TRBD2. This CDR3 has 15 residues. Germline CDR1 MNHEY, CDR2 SMNVEV (reference sequence). V trimming: 5 bases; J trimming: 0 bases; junction bases outside the gene matches: 4. The CDR3, as DNA: TGTGCCAGCAGTCTGACTAGCGGGCCCTCCTACGAGCAGTACTTC. This translates into CASSLTSGPSYEQYF.

As for this clone: Germline and junction disagree at one end, which may indicate a read error. This sequence joins TRBV11-1 and TRBJ1-2, with a weak D call TRBD1 (6 bases). Germline-derived CDR1 and CDR2 are SGHAT and FQDESV (reference sequence). The CDR3 sequence is 16 residues long. This CDR3 is CANSPTTGTAYYGYTF. CDR3 DNA: TGTGCCAACAGCCCAACCACAGGGACTGCATACTATGGCTACACCTTC.

V usage is TRBV7-6 and J usage is TRBJ2-3; D gene uncertain. Looked up from germline, CDR1 is SGHVS and CDR2 is FNYEAQ. There are 12 residues in the CDR3. Trimming removed 2 bases from V and 6 bases from J, with 6 bases in between. The CDR3 region is CASSLPLDTQYF. CDR3 coding DNA: TGTGCCAGCAGCTTACCCTTGGATACGCAGTATTTT.

The J gene is TRBJ2-7, the V gene TRBV28, with a possible D match to TRBD2 (6 bases). Germline V CDR1 and CDR2: MDHEN, SYDVKM. The CDR3 runs 13 residues. Trimming stripped 4 bases from V and 1 base from J, with 8 bases between. CDR3 loop: CASSSGLSYEQYF. The CDR3 DNA is TGTGCCAGCAGTTCAGGACTATCCTACGAGCAGTACTTC. The full variable domain, with the rest looked up from reference TRBV28 and TRBJ2-7, is DVKVTQSSRYLVKRTGEKVFLECVQDMDHENMFWYRQDPGLGLRLIYFSYDVKMKEKGDIPEGYSVSREKKERFSLILESASTNQTSMYLCASSSGLSYEQYFGPGTRLTVT.

The chain employs TRBV27 and TRBJ2-7, with no clear D. Germline assignment: CDR1 MNHEY and CDR2 SMNVEV (reference sequence). CDR3 length: 15 residues. The V and J ends lost 4 bases and 5 bases respectively, with 18 bases between them. CDR3 DNA sequence: TGTGCCAGCAGTTCCATGGTTGGGGTTTGGAACGAGCAGTACTTC. It yields the protein CASSSMVGVWNEQYF.

The V gene is TRBV6-4, the J gene TRBJ2-1; D remains unclear. CDR1 and CDR2 (germline): MRHNA, SNTAGT. This CDR3 is 15 amino acids long. The V end was cut by 8 bases, the J end by 4 bases, with 18 bases between. The CDR3 DNA is TGTGCCAGCGGCAGAACGGGTGATGCGTACAATGAGCAGTTCTTC. Its translation: CASGRTGDAYNEQFF.

The chain uses TRBV7-2 and TRBJ2-7; D perhaps matches TRBD1 (6 bases). The CDR3 sequence is 12 residues long. Germline CDR1 SGHTA, CDR2 FQGNSA. V gave up 5 bases and J gave up 2 bases, with 7 bases separating them. CDR3 loop: CASSGTTYEQYF. CDR3 coding DNA: TGTGCCAGCAGCGGGACAACCTACGAGCAGTACTTC.

The chain is built from TRBV5-4 and TRBJ2-2; 7 positions agree with TRBD1. Trimming took 2 bases from V and 6 from J; bases not matched to a gene: 1. The CDR3 extends over 13 amino acids. CDR1 and CDR2 (germline): SGHNT, YYREEE (reference sequence). The CDR3 DNA is TGTGCCAGCAGCTTTCAGGGGGCCGGGGAGCTGTTTTTT. The encoded protein is CASSFQGAGELFF.

V gene TRBV4-1 combines with J gene TRBJ2-7; no firm D call. Trimming took off 5 bases at V and 3 bases at J, with 14 bases between the two ends. The CDR3 consists of 14 residues. Looked up from germline, CDR1 is MGHRA and CDR2 is YSYEKL. The CDR3 sequence: CASSFTDGLYEQYF. CDR3 nucleotides: TGCGCCAGCAGCTTTACGGACGGCCTCTACGAGCAGTACTTC.

The V call is TRBV28, the J call TRBJ2-2; TRBD2 matches 9 bases. Germline values: CDR1 MDHEN, CDR2 SYDVKM. V lost 7 bases and J lost 1; bases outside the gene matches: 13. The CDR3 is 18 residues long. The CDR3 sequence: CASTISGLAGKNTGELFF. As DNA, the CDR3 is TGTGCCAGCACTATCAGCGGGCTAGCGGGGAAGAACACCGGGGAGCTGTTTTTT.

This clone was seen only once. The chain carries TRBV30 and TRBJ2-7; 12 positions match TRBD2. The germline V gene encodes CDR1 GTSNPN and CDR2 SVGIG (reference sequence). The CDR3 runs 15 residues. J lost 6 bases, V lost 3 bases, and 9 bases had no gene match. The CDR3, as DNA: TGTGCCTGGAGCTTGACTAGCGGGAGACTAAGCGAGCAGTACTTC. Protein product: CAWSLTSGRLSEQYF. Looking up the rest from reference TRBV30 and TRBJ2-7 gives the full variable domain: SQTIHQWPATLVQPVGSPLSLECTVEGTSNPNLYWYRQAAGRGLQLLFYSVGIGQISSEVPQNLSASRPQDRQFILSSKKLLLSDSGFYLCAWSLTSGRLSEQYFGPGTRLTVT.

The chain couples TRBV19 to TRBJ2-2; D gene uncertain. The CDR3 totals 15 residues. Per germline, CDR1 LNHDA and CDR2 SQIVND (reference sequence). V dropped 3 bases and J dropped 1 base, with 9 bases sitting between them. Written as DNA, the CDR3 is TGTGCCAGTAGTATTAACAGCCTGAACACCGGGGAGCTGTTTTTT. Protein sequence: CASSINSLNTGELFF.

The J gene is TRBJ2-1, the V gene TRBV10-3; TRBD2 aligns across 8 bases. The V segment lost 4 bases and the J segment 7 bases; nucleotides outside the gene matches: 9. This CDR3 has 15 residues. Per the germline V gene, CDR1 is ENHRY and CDR2 is SYGVKD. CDR3 loop: CAISVGKRESNEQFF. The DNA for the CDR3 is TGTGCCATCAGTGTGGGGAAGCGGGAGAGTAATGAGCAGTTCTTC.

The CDR3 sequence is CASSFLYQETQYF. CDR3 in DNA: TGTGCCAGCAGCTTCTTGTACCAAGAGACCCAGTACTTC. The V gene is TRBV7-9, the J gene TRBJ2-5; the D is unclear. The V end lost 3 bases, the J end lost 0 bases, and 5 bases lay between the germline ends. The CDR3 runs to 13 residues. Germline V CDR1 and CDR2: SEHNR, FQNEAQ (reference sequence).

A few counts support this clone. The chain is built from TRBV5-5 and TRBJ2-5; perhaps TRBD2 as D (6 bases). Germline values: CDR1 SGHKS, CDR2 YYEKEE (reference sequence). Trimming took 0 bases from V and 0 from J, leaving 6 bases between them. The CDR3 has 14 residues. Here the CDR3 DNA reads TGTGCCAGCAGCTTGGCTAGCGACCAAGAGACCCAGTACTTC. Translating it yields CASSLASDQETQYF.

V and J are TRBV29-1 and TRBJ1-1; D ambiguous. Looked up from germline, CDR1 is SQVTM and CDR2 is ANQGSEA. The CDR3 is made up of 11 amino acids. Trimming pared 7 bases from V and 0 bases from J, leaving 6 bases between. The CDR3 sequence is CSGRMNTEAFF. CDR3 nucleotides: TGCAGCGGTAGGATGAACACTGAAGCTTTCTTT.

The rearrangement links TRBV19 to TRBJ2-7, with D possibly being TRBD1 or TRBD2 (5 bases each). CDR3 length: 12 residues. V shed 6 bases and J shed 4 bases, with 10 bases lying between them. Germline V lookup: CDR1 LNHDA, CDR2 SQIVND (reference sequence). The CDR3 is CASSGDLYEQYF. Written as DNA, the CDR3 is TGTGCCAGTAGCGGGGACCTTTACGAGCAGTACTTC.

DNA for the CDR3: TGTGCCAGCAGCTTGGGGGGATCGGACACTGAAGCTTTCTTT. It yields the protein CASSLGGSDTEAFF. The chain has TRBV5-4 and TRBJ1-1, with D unclear. This CDR3 region has 14 residues. Trimming took 0 bases from V and 3 from J, leaving 9 bases between them. CDR1 is SGHNT and CDR2 is YYREEE in the germline V gene (reference sequence).

The chain links TRBV7-8 to TRBJ2-3, with D unclear. Germline-derived CDR1 and CDR2 are SGHVS and FQNEAQ. The CDR3 spans 14 residues. Trimming took off 1 base at V and 3 bases at J, with 8 bases between the two ends. CDR3 coding DNA: TGTGCCAGCAGCTTAGTCGCACAAACAGATACGCAGTATTTT. Encoded protein: CASSLVAQTDTQYF. Full variable domain (outside the CDR3, taken from reference TRBV7-8 and TRBJ2-3): GAGVSQSPRYKVAKRGQDVALRCDPISGHVSLFWYQQALGQGPEFLTYFQNEAQLDKSGLPSDRFFAERPEGSVSTLKIQRTQQEDSAVYLCASSLVAQTDTQYFGPGTRLTVL.

The chain is built from TRBV7-9 and TRBJ2-7; D gene uncertain. This CDR3 has 15 amino acids. Per germline, CDR1 SEHNR and CDR2 FQNEAQ (reference sequence). V dropped 0 bases and J dropped 2 bases, with 11 bases sitting between them. The chain's CDR3 is CASSLALSETYEQYF. The CDR3 DNA reads as TGTGCCAGCAGCTTAGCGCTGTCGGAAACCTACGAGCAGTACTTC.

The V gene is TRBV7-3, the J gene TRBJ2-5; D gene uncertain. Germline CDR1 reads SGHTA; CDR2 reads FQGTGA. Between the trimmed V and J ends, which lost 1 base and 4 bases, there was a span of 7 bases. CDR3 size: 13 residues. The CDR3 DNA reads TGTGCCAGCAGCTTAATGCTGGGAGAGACCCAGTACTTC. It codes for CASSLMLGETQYF.

J is TRBJ2-1 and V is TRBV27, with a possible D match to TRBD1 (6 bases). Germline V gene lookup returns CDR1 MNHEY and CDR2 SMNVEV (reference sequence). The CDR3 runs to 12 residues. Trimming cost V 6 bases and J 9 bases, with 12 bases left between them. CDR3 residues: CASSLLGGEQFF. CDR3 DNA: TGTGCCAGCAGCCTCCTAGGGGGTGAGCAGTTCTTC.

This clone was counted a single time. The chain has TRBV7-2 and TRBJ2-6, with D uncertain. This CDR3 comprises 17 residues. Germline V gene sequence: CDR1 SGHTA, CDR2 FQGNSA. Between the trimmed V and J ends, which lost 5 bases and 0 bases, there was a span of 14 bases. CDR3 sequence: CASSPSPTVSGANVLTF. In DNA form, the CDR3 reads TGTGCCAGCAGCCCAAGCCCGACGGTCTCTGGGGCCAACGTCCTGACTTTC.

The chain joins TRBV19 to TRBJ1-2; weak D call: TRBD1 (6 bases). The CDR3 has 12 amino acids. Germline V gene sequence: CDR1 LNHDA, CDR2 SQIVND (reference sequence). Trimming removed 7 bases from V and 6 bases from J, with 12 bases in between. The CDR3 region is CASNGGADGYTF. DNA of the CDR3: TGTGCCAGTAACGGGGGGGCAGATGGCTACACCTTC. The full variable domain, rest sourced from reference TRBV19 and TRBJ1-2, is DGGITQSPKYLFRKEGQNVTLSCEQNLNHDAMYWYRQDPGQGLRLIYYSQIVNDFQKGDIAEGYSVSREKKESFPLTVTSAQKNPTAFYLCASNGGADGYTFGSGTRLTVV.

This chain links TRBV27 with TRBJ2-7, with D maybe TRBD2 (6 bases). The CDR3 covers 13 residues. The V gene lost 7 bases and the J gene lost 2 bases, with 12 bases spanning the gap. The germline gives CDR1 MNHEY, CDR2 SMNVEV (reference sequence). DNA of the CDR3: TGTGCCAGCAACCCCACGGGGGCCTACGAGCAGTACTTC. Amino acids: CASNPTGAYEQYF.

The chain couples TRBV5-6 to TRBJ2-3; unclear D gene. Deletions cut 3 bases from V and 2 bases from J, with 4 bases between. Per germline, CDR1 SGHDT and CDR2 YYEEEE. CDR3 size: 12 residues. CDR3 in amino acids: CASSSLTDTQYF. The CDR3, as DNA: TGTGCCAGCAGCTCTCTCACAGATACGCAGTATTTT.